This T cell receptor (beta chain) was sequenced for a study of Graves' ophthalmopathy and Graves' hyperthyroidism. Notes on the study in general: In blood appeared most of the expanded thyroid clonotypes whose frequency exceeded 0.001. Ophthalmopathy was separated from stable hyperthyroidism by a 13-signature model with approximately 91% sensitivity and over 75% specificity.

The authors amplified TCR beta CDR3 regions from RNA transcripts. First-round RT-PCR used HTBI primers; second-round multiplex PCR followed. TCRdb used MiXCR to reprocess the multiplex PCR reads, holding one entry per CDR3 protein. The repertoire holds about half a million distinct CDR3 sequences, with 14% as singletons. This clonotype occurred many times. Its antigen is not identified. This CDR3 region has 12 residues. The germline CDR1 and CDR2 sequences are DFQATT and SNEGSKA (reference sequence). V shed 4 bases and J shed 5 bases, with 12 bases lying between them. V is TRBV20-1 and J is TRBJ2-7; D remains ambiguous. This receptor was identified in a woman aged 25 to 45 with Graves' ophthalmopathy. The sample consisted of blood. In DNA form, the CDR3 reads TGCAGTGCTACTGCCCGATTCCACGAGCAGTACTTC. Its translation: CSATARFHEQYF.